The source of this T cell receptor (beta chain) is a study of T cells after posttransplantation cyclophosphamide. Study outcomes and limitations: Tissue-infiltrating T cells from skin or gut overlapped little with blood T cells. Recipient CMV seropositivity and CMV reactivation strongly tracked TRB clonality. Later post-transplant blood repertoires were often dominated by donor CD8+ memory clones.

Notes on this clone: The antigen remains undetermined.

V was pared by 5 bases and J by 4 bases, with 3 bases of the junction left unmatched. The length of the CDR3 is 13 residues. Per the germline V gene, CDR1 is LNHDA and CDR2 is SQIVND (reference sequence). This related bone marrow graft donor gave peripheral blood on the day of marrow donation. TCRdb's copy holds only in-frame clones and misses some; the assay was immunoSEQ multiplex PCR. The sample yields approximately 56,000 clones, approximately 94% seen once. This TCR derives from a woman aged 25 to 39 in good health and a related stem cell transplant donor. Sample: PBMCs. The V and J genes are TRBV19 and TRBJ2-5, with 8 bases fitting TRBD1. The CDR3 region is CASSVTGAETQYF. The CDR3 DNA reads TGTGCCAGTAGTGTGACAGGGGCAGAGACCCAGTACTTC.